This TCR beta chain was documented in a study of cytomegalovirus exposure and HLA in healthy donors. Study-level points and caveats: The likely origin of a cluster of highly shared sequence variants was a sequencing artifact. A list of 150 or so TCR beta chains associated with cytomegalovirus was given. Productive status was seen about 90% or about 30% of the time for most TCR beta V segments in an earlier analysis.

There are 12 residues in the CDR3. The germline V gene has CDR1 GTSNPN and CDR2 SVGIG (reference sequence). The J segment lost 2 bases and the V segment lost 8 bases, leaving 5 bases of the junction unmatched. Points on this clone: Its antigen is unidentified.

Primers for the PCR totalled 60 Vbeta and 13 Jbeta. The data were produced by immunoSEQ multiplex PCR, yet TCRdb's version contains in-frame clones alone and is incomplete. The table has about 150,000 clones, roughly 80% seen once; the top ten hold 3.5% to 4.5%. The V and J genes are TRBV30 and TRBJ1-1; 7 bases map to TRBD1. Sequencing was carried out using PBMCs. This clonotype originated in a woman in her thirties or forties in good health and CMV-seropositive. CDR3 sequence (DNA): TGTGCCAGCCACAGGGGAAACACTGAAGCTTTCTTT. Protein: CASHRGNTEAFF.